The 19 T cell receptor beta chains presented below share a single source sample, sequenced in a study of blood T cell repertoires in COVID-19. TCRdb's copy holds only in-frame clones and misses some; the assay was immunoSEQ multiplex PCR. The sample includes 150,000 to 200,000 clones, roughly 87% of them seen just once. The sequencing sample was made of PBMCs or T cells enriched from blood (not recorded which). The receptor source for this set is a woman between 40 and 55 years old with acute COVID-19.

The CDR3 DNA sequence: TGTGCCAGCAGCACCGGGACAGGGGTAAACGAGCAGTACTTC. Translated, it gives CASSTGTGVNEQYF. The rearrangement uses TRBV11-3 and TRBJ2-7; TRBD1 aligns across 10 bases. The V and J ends lost 5 bases and 5 bases, in that order; junction bases with no gene match: 6. CDR3 length equals 14 residues. Germline CDR1 SGHNT, CDR2 YENEEA.

This chain links TRBV2 with TRBJ1-5; TRBD1 is a possible D gene (6 bases). The V and J ends lost 6 bases and 4 bases respectively, with 16 bases between them. The CDR3 runs to 15 residues. CDR1 SNHLY and CDR2 FYNNEI come from the germline V gene. CDR3 residues: CASRREQGRNQPQHF. The CDR3 nucleotides read TGTGCCAGCAGGAGGGAACAGGGCCGGAATCAGCCCCAGCATTTT.

The chain employs TRBV4-3 and TRBJ2-5; D might be TRBD1 (6 bases). Deletions cut 1 base from V and 5 bases from J, with 11 bases between. CDR1 is LGHNA and CDR2 is YSLEER in the germline V gene. The CDR3 length is 14 residues. CDR3 region: CASSQGQGWETQYF. The CDR3 DNA reads as TGCGCCAGCAGCCAAGGGCAGGGGTGGGAGACCCAGTACTTC.

The chain joins TRBV3-1 (or the pseudogene TRBV3-2) to TRBJ1-2; no reliable D call. Between the trimmed V and J ends, which lost 5 bases and 1 base, there was a span of 2 bases. CDR3 length: 11 residues. Germline V gene lookup returns CDR1 LGHDT and CDR2 YNNKEL (reference sequence). For the CDR3, the DNA is TGTGCCAGCAGCTATAACTATGGCTACACCTTC. Its protein product is CASSYNYGYTF.

CDR3 DNA: TGTGCCAGCAGGCCCGTGGGGGGGAACTATGGCTACACCTTC. Translation gives CASRPVGGNYGYTF. V usage is TRBV6-5 and J usage is TRBJ1-2, with a weak D call TRBD1 (5 bases). This CDR3 is 14 amino acids long. The V end lost 6 bases, the J end lost 2 bases, and 13 bases lay between the germline ends. Germline V gene data show CDR1 as MNHEY and CDR2 as SVGAGI.

The chain couples TRBV2 to TRBJ2-3; D remains ambiguous. The CDR3 is 15 amino acids. CDR1 is SNHLY and CDR2 is FYNNEI in the germline V gene. Trimming left V 6 bases short and J 0 bases short, with 13 bases between. CDR3 sequence (DNA): TGTGCCAGCAGCTCAGGTTTTTTGAGCACAGATACGCAGTATTTT. Protein: CASSSGFLSTDTQYF. Full variable domain (remainder filled in from reference TRBV2 and TRBJ2-3): EPEVTQTPSHQVTQMGQEVILRCVPISNHLYFYWYRQILGQKVEFLVSFYNNEISEKSEIFDDQFSVERPDGSNFTLKIRSTKLEDSAMYFCASSSGFLSTDTQYFGPGTRLTVL.

The chain carries TRBV28 and TRBJ2-5; perhaps TRBD2 as D (6 bases). Germline CDR1 is MDHEN and CDR2 is SYDVKM. Trimming cost V 6 bases and J 4 bases, with 12 bases left between them. This CDR3 comprises 13 residues. CDR3 sequence: CASRARGGETQYF. CDR3 DNA: TGTGCCAGCAGGGCGCGGGGCGGAGAGACCCAGTACTTC.

The J gene is TRBJ1-4, the V gene TRBV19, with D unclear. The CDR3 is 15 residues long. The V end was cut by 4 bases, the J end by 3 bases, with 12 bases between. Germline CDR1 and CDR2: LNHDA and SQIVND (reference sequence). CDR3 sequence: CASSRWALANEKLFF. The CDR3 region has the DNA TGTGCCAGTAGTAGGTGGGCTTTGGCTAATGAAAAACTGTTTTTT.

The CDR3 nucleotides are TGTGCCAGTACTGATGCCGGGACAGGGGGCTTTGGGGCCAACGTCCTGACTTTC. Translated, it gives CASTDAGTGGFGANVLTF. V and J are TRBV19 and TRBJ2-6, with 12 bases fitting TRBD1. The V segment lost 7 bases and the J segment 3 bases; nucleotides outside the gene matches: 10. CDR1 and CDR2 from the germline V gene are LNHDA and SQIVND (reference sequence). This CDR3 has 18 residues.

The gene calls are TRBV30 and TRBJ1-4; a possible D gene is TRBD1 (5 bases). Germline V gene sequence: CDR1 GTSNPN, CDR2 SVGIG (reference sequence). Deletions cut 3 bases from V and 7 bases from J, with 21 bases between. The CDR3 runs 16 residues. The CDR3 DNA reads TGTGCCTGGAGCTGGACGGGGGACCGGGTTAGTGAAAAACTGTTTTTT. Protein product: CAWSWTGDRVSEKLFF.

This chain joins TRBV27 and TRBJ2-7; perhaps TRBD1 as D (6 bases). Germline CDR1 is MNHEY and CDR2 is SMNVEV (reference sequence). The V gene lost 0 bases and the J gene lost 4 bases, with 22 bases spanning the gap. The CDR3 contains 18 residues. The CDR3 here is CASSLSPRAGAFGYEQYF. As DNA, the CDR3 is TGTGCCAGCAGTTTATCGCCCCGGGCAGGGGCATTCGGATACGAGCAGTACTTC.

The genes are TRBV2 and TRBJ1-5; TRBD1 is a possible D gene (6 bases). Looked up from germline, CDR1 is SNHLY and CDR2 is FYNNEI. With 8 bases removed from V and 8 bases from J, the gap between germline ends came to 19 bases. The CDR3 contains 14 residues. CDR3 bases: TGTGCCAGCGAGGCAGGGAGAGGGGGGGAGCCCCAGCATTTT. The encoded protein is CASEAGRGGEPQHF.

This clone has more than one count but fewer than ten. The CDR3 DNA reads as TGTGCCAGCAGCCTGACAGGGCTCTCCTACAATGAGCAGTTCTTC. The encoded protein is CASSLTGLSYNEQFF. The gene calls are TRBV11-2 and TRBJ2-1, with TRBD1 matching 7 bases. The length of the CDR3 is 15 residues. Germline V gene sequence: CDR1 SGHAT, CDR2 FQNNGV. V trimming: 5 bases; J trimming: 0 bases; junction bases outside the gene matches: 4.

The chain is built from TRBV12-5 and TRBJ1-2; D not resolved. This CDR3 has 18 amino acids. The ends were cut back, 1 base at V and 10 bases at J, with 28 bases in the middle. Germline CDR1 reads LGHNT; CDR2 reads FRNRAP. The CDR3 DNA follows: TGTGCTAGTGGTTTGGCAAACGGAGGTCTTACCCCCCCCACTGCCTACACCTTC. The encoded protein is CASGLANGGLTPPTAYTF.

The CDR3 DNA follows: TGTGCCAGCAGTGATTCAGGTTCCCCCTACGAGCAGTACTTC. Translating gives CASSDSGSPYEQYF. The chain links TRBV2 to TRBJ2-7; D gene unclear. Germline CDR1 and CDR2: SNHLY and FYNNEI. The CDR3 loop spans 14 amino acids. Trimming took off 3 bases at V and 2 bases at J, with 11 bases between the two ends. The entire variable domain, with the rest obtained from reference TRBV2 and TRBJ2-7, is as follows: EPEVTQTPSHQVTQMGQEVILRCVPISNHLYFYWYRQILGQKVEFLVSFYNNEISEKSEIFDDQFSVERPDGSNFTLKIRSTKLEDSAMYFCASSDSGSPYEQYFGPGTRLTVT.

V gene TRBV30 combines with J gene TRBJ2-2; TRBD2 matches at 9 bases. CDR1 GTSNPN and CDR2 SVGIG come from the germline V gene (reference sequence). The CDR3 loop spans 15 amino acids. The trim removed 1 base at V and 7 bases at J, leaving 7 bases unmatched. DNA for the CDR3: TGTGCCTGGAGTGGACTAGCGGTTCGGGTCGGGGAGCTGTTTTTT. It codes for CAWSGLAVRVGELFF.

This sequence joins TRBV5-4 and TRBJ1-2; unclear D gene. This CDR3 is 15 amino acids long. V gave up 0 bases and J gave up 0 bases, with 9 bases separating them. Germline V gene lookup returns CDR1 SGHNT and CDR2 YYREEE (reference sequence). CDR3 DNA sequence: TGTGCCAGCAGCTTGGCGGGAGCTCCTAACTATGGCTACACCTTC. Protein sequence: CASSLAGAPNYGYTF. Looking up the rest from reference TRBV5-4 and TRBJ1-2 gives the full variable domain: ETGVTQSPTHLIKTRGQQVTLRCSSQSGHNTVSWYQQALGQGPQFIFQYYREEENGRGNFPPRFSGLQFPNYSSELNVNALELDDSALYLCASSLAGAPNYGYTFGSGTRLTVV.

This clone has a handful of counts. The CDR3 coding sequence is TGTGCCAGCAGCTTAGGTCGGGGAGACGAGCAGTACTTC. Its protein product is CASSLGRGDEQYF. This chain joins TRBV7-3 and TRBJ2-7, with D possibly matching TRBD2 (5 bases). V lost 2 bases to trimming and J lost 5 bases, with 10 bases between them. The CDR3 totals 13 residues. Germline V CDR1 and CDR2: SGHTA, FQGTGA. Full variable domain (missing parts from reference TRBV7-3 and TRBJ2-7): GAGVSQTPSNKVTEKGKYVELRCDPISGHTALYWYRQSLGQGPEFLIYFQGTGAADDSGLPNDRFFAVRPEGSVSTLKIQRTERGDSAVYLCASSLGRGDEQYFGPGTRLTVT.

The chain joins TRBV25-1 to TRBJ2-6; D gene unclear. The germline CDR1 and CDR2 sequences are MGHDK and SYGVNS. V was pared by 8 bases and J by 0 bases, with 5 bases between. The length of the CDR3 is 13 residues. CDR3 loop: CASSSSGANVLTF. The CDR3 DNA reads as TGTGCCAGCTCTTCCTCTGGGGCCAACGTCCTGACTTTC.